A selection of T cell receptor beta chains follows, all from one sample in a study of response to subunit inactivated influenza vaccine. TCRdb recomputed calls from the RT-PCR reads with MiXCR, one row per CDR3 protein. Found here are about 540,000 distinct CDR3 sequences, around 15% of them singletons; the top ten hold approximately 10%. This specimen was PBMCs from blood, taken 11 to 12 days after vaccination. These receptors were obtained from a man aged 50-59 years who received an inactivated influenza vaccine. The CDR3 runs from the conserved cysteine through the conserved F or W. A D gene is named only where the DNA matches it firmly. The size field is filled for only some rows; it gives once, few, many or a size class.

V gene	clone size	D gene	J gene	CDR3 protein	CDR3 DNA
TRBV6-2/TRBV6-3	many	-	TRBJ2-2	CASSRQASNTGELFF	TGTGCCAGCAGTCGACAGGCATCGAACACCGGGGAGCTGTTTTTT
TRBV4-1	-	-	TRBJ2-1	CASSQEIAAVNNEQFF	TGCGCCAGCAGCCAAGAGATAGCGGCAGTTAACAATGAGCAGTTCTTC
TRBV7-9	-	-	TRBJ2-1	CASSLAPPDEQFF	TGTGCCAGCAGCTTAGCACCCCCAGATGAGCAGTTCTTC
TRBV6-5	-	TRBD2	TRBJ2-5	CASSFKSGGAIKTQYF	TGTGCCAGCAGTTTCAAAAGCGGGGGGGCCATTAAGACCCAGTACTTC
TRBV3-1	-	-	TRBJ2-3	CASSPAPVGYTQYF	TGTGCCAGCAGCCCGGCCCCCGTCGGGTATACGCAGTATTTT
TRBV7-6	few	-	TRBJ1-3	CASSLKGGAGNTIYF	TGTGCCAGCAGCCTAAAGGGGGGAGCTGGAAACACCATATATTTT
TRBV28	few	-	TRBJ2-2	CASSYPLSGTANTGELFF	TGTGCCAGCAGTTACCCCCTCAGTGGGACGGCGAACACCGGGGAGCTGTTTTTT
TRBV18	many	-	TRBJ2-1	CASSPKHRSNEQFF	TGTGCCAGCTCACCAAAACACAGGAGCAATGAGCAGTTCTTC
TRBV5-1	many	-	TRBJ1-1	CASSLDYQGEAFF	TGCGCCAGCAGCTTGGATTATCAGGGTGAAGCTTTCTTT
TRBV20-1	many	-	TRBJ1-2	CSARDLGDYGYTF	TGCAGTGCTAGAGACTTGGGGGACTATGGCTACACCTTC
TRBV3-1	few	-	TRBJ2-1	CASSIGRLGLFF	TGTGCCAGCAGCATAGGTCGGCTAGGACTGTTCTTC
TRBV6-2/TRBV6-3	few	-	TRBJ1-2	CASSYLGTAVRDGYTF	TGTGCCAGCAGTTACCTCGGGACGGCCGTGAGGGATGGCTACACCTTC
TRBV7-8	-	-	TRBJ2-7	CASSGNFEQYF	TGTGCCAGCAGTGGGAATTTCGAGCAGTACTTC
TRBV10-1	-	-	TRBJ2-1	CASLRASEKASYNEQFF	TGCGCCAGCCTTAGGGCTAGCGAAAAGGCGTCCTACAATGAGCAGTTCTTC
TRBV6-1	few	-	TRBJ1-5	CASSESWGRKPQHF	TGTGCCAGCAGTGAATCTTGGGGCCGAAAACCCCAGCATTTT
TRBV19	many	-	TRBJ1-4	CASSIHRGNEKLFF	TGTGCCAGTAGTATACATCGAGGTAATGAAAAACTGTTTTTT
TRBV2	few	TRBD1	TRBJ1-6	CASRDSNSPLHF	TGTGCCAGCCGGGACAGTAATTCACCCCTCCACTTT
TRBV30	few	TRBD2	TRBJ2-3	CAWSALAGSVTDTQYF	TGTGCCTGGAGTGCCCTAGCGGGGTCCGTCACAGATACGCAGTATTTT
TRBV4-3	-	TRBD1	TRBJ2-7	CASSQERAGTGHYEQYF	TGCGCCAGCAGCCAAGAGAGGGCCGGGACAGGGCACTACGAGCAGTACTTC
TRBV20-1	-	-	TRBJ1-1	CSARLPRNTEAFF	TGCAGTGCTCGACTCCCCCGGAACACTGAAGCTTTCTTT
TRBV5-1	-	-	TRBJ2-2	CASSLTRARIGELFF	TGCGCCAGCAGCTTAACGCGGGCCAGGATCGGGGAGCTGTTTTTT
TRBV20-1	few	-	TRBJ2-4	CSARRATGKNIQYF	TGCAGTGCTAGGAGGGCGACCGGCAAAAACATTCAGTACTTC
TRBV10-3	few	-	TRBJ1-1	CAIQRTPPGTGNTEAFF	TGTGCCATCCAACGGACTCCCCCCGGGACGGGGAACACTGAAGCTTTCTTT
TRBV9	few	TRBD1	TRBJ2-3	CASTAGTGITDTQYF	TGTGCCAGCACCGCCGGGACAGGGATCACAGATACGCAGTATTTT
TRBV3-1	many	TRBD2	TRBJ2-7	CASSLSSGGAVYEQYF	TGTGCCAGCAGCCTTTCTAGCGGGGGGGCCGTCTACGAGCAGTACTTC
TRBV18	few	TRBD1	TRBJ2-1	CASSPLTGGLSYNEQFF	TGTGCCAGCTCACCTTTGACAGGGGGGTTGTCCTACAATGAGCAGTTCTTC
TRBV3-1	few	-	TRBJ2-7	CASSQGPYEQYF	TGTGCCAGCAGCCAGGGACCGTACGAGCAGTACTTC
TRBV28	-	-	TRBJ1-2	CASSSPAGPGYTF	TGTGCCAGCAGTTCTCCCGCAGGTCCTGGCTACACCTTC
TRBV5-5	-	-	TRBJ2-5	CASNQHAGQWETQYF	TGTGCCAGCAACCAACATGCGGGACAATGGGAGACCCAGTACTTC
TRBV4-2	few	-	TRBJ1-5	CASSQDSAGEQPQHF	TGTGCCAGCAGCCAAGATTCGGCAGGGGAGCAGCCCCAGCATTTT
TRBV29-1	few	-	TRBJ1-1	CSVEIGTVTEAFF	TGCAGCGTTGAAATCGGGACCGTCACTGAAGCTTTCTTT
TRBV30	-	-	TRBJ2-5	CAWSPGGPLETQYF	TGTGCCTGGAGTCCCGGAGGGCCGCTAGAGACCCAGTACTTC
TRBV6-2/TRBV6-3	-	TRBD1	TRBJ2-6	CASSPRLGTGGAIPGANVLTF	TGTGCCAGCAGTCCCCGTTTAGGGACAGGGGGCGCAATCCCTGGGGCCAACGTCCTGACTTTC
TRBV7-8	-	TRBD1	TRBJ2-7	CASSLDRGTGYEQYF	TGTGCCAGCAGCCTGGACAGGGGGACGGGCTACGAGCAGTACTTC
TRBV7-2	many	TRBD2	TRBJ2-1	CASSKLAGGPNEQFF	TGTGCCAGCAGCAAATTAGCGGGAGGTCCCAATGAGCAGTTCTTC
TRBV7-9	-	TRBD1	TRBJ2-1	CASSLQPGGHNEQFF	TGTGCCAGCAGCTTACAACCAGGGGGCCACAATGAGCAGTTCTTC
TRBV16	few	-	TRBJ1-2	CASSQSEGHGYTF	TGTGCCAGCAGCCAATCAGAGGGCCATGGCTACACCTTC